Presented here are 31 T cell receptor beta chains from one specimen sequenced in a study of shared clonotypes between healthy human individuals. The naive CD8 subset, CD45RO-negative cells positively selected for CCR7, excluded terminally differentiated effector memory CD45RA+ cells. Clones were sequenced by immunoSEQ multiplex PCR, and TCRdb holds only the in-frame ones, with some missing. The sample shows over 2,000,000 clones, 90% to 95% of them seen only once. The sample consisted of naive CD8+ T cells from PBMCs. The receptors come from a young man in good health. Some clones in this sample may be carry-over from other donors' samples.

The gene calls are TRBV4-1 and TRBJ2-5; 8 positions match TRBD2. CDR3 length: 16 residues. Germline V gives CDR1 MGHRA, CDR2 YSYEKL. The V and J ends lost 1 base and 5 bases, in that order; junction bases with no gene match: 9. CDR3 bases: TGCGCCAGCAGCCAAGTACTAGCGGCTCCCCGGGAGACCCAGTACTTC. This translates into CASSQVLAAPRETQYF.

J is TRBJ2-2 and V is TRBV25-1; 11 bases are shared with TRBD1. The CDR3 runs to 16 residues. Trimming at V came to 6 bases and at J to 5 bases, leaving 8 bases not matched to a gene. Germline V gene sequence: CDR1 MGHDK, CDR2 SYGVNS. CDR3 region: CASRSRDRGVTGELFF. DNA for the CDR3: TGTGCCAGCAGGAGCAGGGACAGGGGGGTTACCGGGGAGCTGTTTTTT.

In nucleotides, the CDR3 is TGTGCCAGTATGGGGACTAGCGTCTCCTACAATGAGCAGTTCTTC. It specifies CASMGTSVSYNEQFF. The rearrangement joins TRBV19 to TRBJ2-1, with 10 bases lining up with TRBD2. The length of the CDR3 is 15 residues. V lost 7 bases, J lost 0 bases, and 3 bases stayed unmatched. Germline V gene lookup returns CDR1 LNHDA and CDR2 SQIVND (reference sequence). The full variable domain, its missing parts supplied by reference TRBV19 and TRBJ2-1, is DGGITQSPKYLFRKEGQNVTLSCEQNLNHDAMYWYRQDPGQGLRLIYYSQIVNDFQKGDIAEGYSVSREKKESFPLTVTSAQKNPTAFYLCASMGTSVSYNEQFFGPGTRLTVL.

The chain has TRBV15 and TRBJ1-1; 7 bases line up with TRBD1. The CDR3 is made up of 16 amino acids. The germline gives CDR1 LNHNV, CDR2 YYDKDF (reference sequence). After removal of 2 bases from V and 1 base from J, the junction contained 7 bases not matched to a gene. The CDR3 bases are TGTGCCACCAGCAGACGCCCGGACAGGACGAACACTGAAGCTTTCTTT. Its translation is CATSRRPDRTNTEAFF.

In this sample, this clone turned up once. This chain connects TRBV4-3 to TRBJ1-3; D unclear. CDR3 size: 15 residues. The V end lost 0 bases, the J end lost 0 bases, and 6 bases lay between the germline ends. Looked up from germline, CDR1 is LGHNA and CDR2 is YSLEER. The chain's CDR3 is CASSQDRTSGNTIYF. The DNA for the CDR3 is TGCGCCAGCAGCCAAGACAGGACCTCTGGAAACACCATATATTTT.

V and J are TRBV10-1 and TRBJ2-1; possible D gene TRBD2, 6 bases. Germline loops: CDR1 WNHNN, CDR2 SYGVQD (reference sequence). V dropped 5 bases and J dropped 7 bases, with 12 bases sitting between them. This CDR3 comprises 13 residues. CDR3 region: CASSPGLENEQFF. CDR3 nucleotide sequence: TGCGCCAGCAGTCCGGGACTTGAGAATGAGCAGTTCTTC.

The CDR3 spells CASSQDLTGVGNEQFF. CDR3 DNA: TGCGCCAGCAGCCAAGATCTTACGGGAGTGGGGAATGAGCAGTTCTTC. The chain carries TRBV4-1 and TRBJ2-1; a weak D match, TRBD2 (6 bases). The germline V and J ends were trimmed by 0 bases and 7 bases, with 16 bases remaining between them. The germline CDR1 and CDR2 sequences are MGHRA and YSYEKL. This CDR3 has 16 amino acids.

The chain has TRBV2 and TRBJ2-5; D is uncertain. The CDR3 has 13 residues. Germline V gene sequence: CDR1 SNHLY, CDR2 FYNNEI. Trimming left V 6 bases short and J 5 bases short, with 13 bases between. The CDR3 loop reads CASSQGLWETQYF. In DNA, the CDR3 is TGTGCCAGCAGCCAAGGCTTGTGGGAGACCCAGTACTTC.

The V and J genes are TRBV7-9 and TRBJ2-2; 7 nucleotides line up with TRBD1. The CDR3 is made up of 17 amino acids. CDR1 is SEHNR, CDR2 FQNEAQ, per germline (reference sequence). The V and J ends lost 6 bases and 1 base, in that order; junction bases with no gene match: 11. The CDR3 reads CASRQLGQVLNTGELFF. CDR3 in DNA: TGTGCCAGCAGGCAACTTGGACAGGTCCTGAACACCGGGGAGCTGTTTTTT.

The V and J genes are TRBV13 and TRBJ1-1, with D perhaps matching TRBD1 (5 bases). The CDR3 contains 14 residues. V dropped 2 bases and J dropped 1 base, with 8 bases sitting between them. The germline V gene encodes CDR1 PRHDT and CDR2 FYEKMQ (reference sequence). CDR3 nucleotide sequence: TGTGCCAGCAGCTTAAAGGGGCGGAACACTGAAGCTTTCTTT. Translating it yields CASSLKGRNTEAFF.

As concerns this clone: This same CDR3 is encoded by further DNA sequences in the sample. This rearrangement joins TRBV6-1 to TRBJ2-2, with no clear D. Deletions cut 4 bases from V and 8 bases from J, with 2 bases between. Germline lookup yields CDR1 MNHNS and CDR2 SASEGT. The CDR3 is 10 amino acids. CDR3 in DNA: TGTGCCAGCAGTGGGGGGGAGCTGTTTTTT. Amino acids: CASSGGELFF.

J is TRBJ2-4 and V is TRBV28, with D possibly being TRBD1 (5 bases). The CDR3 is 17 amino acids. V lost 2 bases and J 1 base, leaving 15 bases between the germline ends. Germline-derived CDR1 and CDR2 are MDHEN and SYDVKM. As DNA, the CDR3 is TGTGCCAGCAGTTTAGTTAAGGACCCAGGGGCCAAAAACATTCAGTACTTC. As protein: CASSLVKDPGAKNIQYF.

As concerns this clone: Other DNA sequences of this sample code for an identical CDR3. The chain links TRBV4-1 to TRBJ1-5; unclear D gene. This CDR3 has 13 amino acids. V lost 3 bases and J lost 0, with 3 bases in between. Germline CDR1 is MGHRA and CDR2 is YSYEKL. Here the CDR3 DNA reads TGCGCCAGCAGCCAGGATAGCAATCAGCCCCAGCATTTT. It translates to CASSQDSNQPQHF.

With regard to this clone: The same CDR3 can be traced to other DNA sequences in this sample. The chain is built from TRBV28 and TRBJ2-7; perhaps TRBD2 as D (5 bases). V was clipped by 2 bases and J by 2 bases, with 10 bases between them. The length of the CDR3 is 14 residues. Germline assignment: CDR1 MDHEN and CDR2 SYDVKM. Written as DNA, the CDR3 is TGTGCCAGCAGTTTAACCGGAGGTGCCTACGAGCAGTACTTC. Translation: CASSLTGGAYEQYF.

This clone was seen just once. J is TRBJ2-1 and V is TRBV7-9, with 8 nucleotides matching TRBD2. Germline V CDR1 and CDR2: SEHNR, FQNEAQ (reference sequence). Trimming cost V 2 bases and J 9 bases; bases outside gene matches: 6. This CDR3 comprises 14 residues. The CDR3 sequence: CASSLTGGTSEQFF. CDR3 in DNA: TGTGCCAGCAGCTTAACGGGGGGGACCAGTGAGCAGTTCTTC.

This clone has a handful of counts. CDR3: CASSQEGKMNTEAFF. CDR3 nucleotides: TGTGCCAGCAGCCAAGAGGGGAAGATGAACACTGAAGCTTTCTTT. The chain has TRBV16 and TRBJ1-1; possibly TRBD1 for D (5 bases). The CDR3 loop spans 15 amino acids. The V and J ends lost 2 bases and 0 bases respectively, with 10 bases between them. Per the germline V gene, CDR1 is KGHSY and CDR2 is FQNENV. The full variable domain, completed using reference TRBV16 and TRBJ1-1, is GEEVAQTPKHLVRGEGQKAKLYCAPIKGHSYVFWYQQVLKNEFKFLISFQNENVFDETGMPKERFSAKCLPNSPCSLEIQATKLEDSAVYFCASSQEGKMNTEAFFGQGTRLTVV.

As concerns this clone: Other DNA sequences within the sample encode an identical CDR3. The genes are TRBV27 and TRBJ2-7; 8 nucleotides line up with TRBD1. The CDR3 has 14 amino acids. After removal of 3 bases from V and 1 base from J, the junction contained 2 bases not matched to a gene. Germline CDR1 MNHEY, CDR2 SMNVEV (reference sequence). CDR3 residues: CASSLTGASYEQYF. CDR3 DNA: TGTGCCAGCAGTTTGACAGGGGCTTCCTACGAGCAGTACTTC.

The chain joins TRBV7-9 to TRBJ2-7, with 9 bases that match TRBD1. The ends lost 4 bases at V and 2 bases at J; junction bases unmatched: 6. The germline V gene encodes CDR1 SEHNR and CDR2 FQNEAQ (reference sequence). The CDR3 consists of 15 residues. The CDR3 sequence is CASSSFGTGTYEQYF. For the CDR3, the DNA is TGTGCCAGCAGCTCATTCGGGACAGGGACCTACGAGCAGTACTTC.

The J gene is TRBJ2-7, the V gene TRBV11-2; D is uncertain. Germline assignment: CDR1 SGHAT and CDR2 FQNNGV. This CDR3 is 14 amino acids long. Trimming removed 0 bases at V and 2 bases at J, with 8 bases between. The CDR3 DNA is TGTGCCAGCAGCTTAGAACTCTGGCCCTACGAGCAGTACTTC. Translating it yields CASSLELWPYEQYF.

This sequence joins TRBV14 and TRBJ1-2, with 7 bases matching TRBD1. Unmatched junction bases numbered 4, after V lost 11 bases and J lost 4 bases. The CDR3 is made up of 11 amino acids. Germline V CDR1 and CDR2: SGHDN, FVKESK. CDR3 coding DNA: TGTGCCCCCAGGGGGTCCTATGGCTACACCTTC. Encoded protein: CAPRGSYGYTF.

Concerning this clone itself: Distinct nucleotide sequences in the sample also encode this CDR3. This chain links TRBV19 with TRBJ1-1, with 7 bases identical to TRBD1. CDR1 and CDR2 from the germline V gene are LNHDA and SQIVND (reference sequence). The V segment lost 8 bases and the J segment 0 bases; nucleotides outside the gene matches: 3. The length of the CDR3 is 13 residues. The CDR3 DNA sequence: TGTGCCAGTGGACAGGCGCTGAACACTGAAGCTTTCTTT. This encodes CASGQALNTEAFF.

This sequence joins TRBV11-2 and TRBJ1-1, with D perhaps TRBD1 (6 bases). Trimming left V 1 base short and J 1 base short, with 13 bases between. The CDR3 sequence is 16 residues long. CDR1 SGHAT and CDR2 FQNNGV come from the germline V gene. CDR3 loop: CASSLVLTGTNTEAFF. The CDR3 coding sequence is TGTGCCAGCAGCTTAGTCTTGACAGGAACGAACACTGAAGCTTTCTTT.

This chain connects TRBV27 to TRBJ1-4; D ambiguous. The ends were cut back, 4 bases at V and 5 bases at J, with 11 bases in the middle. The CDR3 is 14 amino acids. The germline CDR1 and CDR2 sequences are MNHEY and SMNVEV (reference sequence). CDR3: CASSSLEQNEKLFF. CDR3 nucleotides: TGTGCCAGCAGTTCGCTCGAACAGAATGAAAAACTGTTTTTT.

The chain carries TRBV7-6 and TRBJ1-4; TRBD1 agrees at 11 bases. In germline, CDR1 is SGHVS, CDR2 FNYEAQ. This CDR3 has 18 residues. Losses at the gene ends were 1 base for V and 7 bases for J; bases not matched to a gene: 11. The DNA for the CDR3 is TGTGCCAGCAGCTTAGACCCCCCCGGGACAGGGGGGGGTGAAAAACTGTTTTTT. Amino acid sequence: CASSLDPPGTGGGEKLFF. The full variable domain, rest sourced from reference TRBV7-6 and TRBJ1-4, is GAGVSQSPRYKVTKRGQDVALRCDPISGHVSLYWYRQALGQGPEFLTYFNYEAQQDKSGLPNDRFSAERPEGSISTLTIQRTEQRDSAMYRCASSLDPPGTGGGEKLFFGSGTQLSVL.

The chain uses TRBV19 and TRBJ1-6; perhaps TRBD1 as D (6 bases). Germline assignment: CDR1 LNHDA and CDR2 SQIVND (reference sequence). CDR3 length equals 14 residues. The V end lost 8 bases, the J end lost 6 bases, and 14 bases lay between the germline ends. CDR3 DNA sequence: TGTGCCAGTGGGGAACAGGGCTCTAATTCACCCCTCCACTTT. It encodes CASGEQGSNSPLHF.

The rearrangement links TRBV9 to TRBJ1-1; possible D gene TRBD1, 6 bases. Looked up from germline, CDR1 is SGDLS and CDR2 is YYNGEE. This CDR3 contains 17 residues. Trimming shortened V by 3 bases and J by 0 bases, and 18 bases separated the two germline ends. The CDR3 spells CASSGTLGGLVNTEAFF. DNA for the CDR3: TGTGCCAGCAGCGGAACCCTCGGGGGCCTGGTGAACACTGAAGCTTTCTTT.

Comments on this clone: The junction and the germline gene differ at one end; a read error may be behind it. The J gene is TRBJ2-7, the V gene TRBV9; 10 positions agree with TRBD2. The germline gives CDR1 SGDLS, CDR2 YYNGEE. CDR3 size: 14 residues. The CDR3 nucleotides read TGTGCCAGCAGTGCTAGCGGGAGCTCCCACGAGCAGTACTTC. Amino acid sequence: CASSASGSSHEQYF. Variable domain in full (rest from reference TRBV9 and TRBJ2-7): DSGVTQTPKHLITATGQRVTLRCSPRSGDLSVYWYQQSLDQGLQFLIQYYNGEERAKGNILERFSAQQFPDLHSELNLSSLELGDSALYFCASSASGSSHEQYFGPGTRLTVT.

This chain uses TRBV5-6 with TRBJ2-7; D not resolved. CDR3 size: 12 residues. V lost 3 bases and J lost 4, with 8 bases in between. Germline CDR1 SGHDT, CDR2 YYEEEE. The CDR3 reads CASSSHPYEQYF. The CDR3 nucleotides are TGTGCCAGCAGCTCCCACCCTTACGAGCAGTACTTC.

The chain combines TRBV2 with TRBJ2-7; D uncertain. Germline V CDR1 and CDR2: SNHLY, FYNNEI. The CDR3 totals 15 residues. V dropped 4 bases and J dropped 0 bases, with 13 bases sitting between them. The CDR3 nucleotides are TGTGCCAGCAGTGTTGGGCACCCGAGCTCCTACGAGCAGTACTTC. This translates into CASSVGHPSSYEQYF.

CDR3: CASSLGGGGTTYEQYF. In DNA, the CDR3 is TGTGCCAGCAGCCTGGGGGGTGGGGGAACCACCTACGAGCAGTACTTC. This rearrangement joins TRBV7-6 to TRBJ2-7; possibly TRBD2 for D (6 bases). CDR1 and CDR2 (germline): SGHVS, FNYEAQ. This CDR3 spans 16 amino acids. Trimming pared 5 bases from V and 2 bases from J, leaving 19 bases between.

As regards this clone: Other DNA sequences from this sample encode an identical CDR3 as well. The CDR3 here is CASSVAGTTYEQYF. The CDR3 DNA follows: TGTGCCAGCAGCGTAGCGGGGACTACCTACGAGCAGTACTTC. This sequence joins TRBV9 and TRBJ2-7, with 7 bases aligning to TRBD2. Germline V lookup: CDR1 SGDLS, CDR2 YYNGEE. Losses at the gene ends were 0 bases for V and 2 bases for J; bases not matched to a gene: 2. The CDR3 sequence is 14 residues long.